One T cell receptor beta chain is described in this entry. Its antigen remains unidentified. CDR1 is SNHLY, CDR2 FYNNEI, per germline. The CDR3 covers 16 residues. V was clipped by 2 bases and J by 3 bases, with 14 bases between them. These data belong to a study of siplizumab effects on memory and regulatory T cells. Some clones are missing from TCRdb's copy, which holds only in-frame ones; the method was immunoSEQ multiplex PCR. Of fewer than 85,000 clones listed, about 95% are singletons. Regarding the study as a whole: Among mappable alloreactive CD4+ clones, the Treg-derived fraction averaged approximately 73% with siplizumab versus about 27% in controls. Sequences below about 10^-5 frequency were poorly captured, and few alloreactive clones mapped to unstimulated subsets.

This receptor was identified in a human donor in good health. Sequencing input: CD8+ T cells sorted from blood. The gene calls are TRBV2 and TRBJ1-5; no reliable D call. DNA for the CDR3: TGTGCCAGCAGTGAATCCTACGAGGCCCCCAATCAGCCCCAGCATTTT. Amino acids: CASSESYEAPNQPQHF.